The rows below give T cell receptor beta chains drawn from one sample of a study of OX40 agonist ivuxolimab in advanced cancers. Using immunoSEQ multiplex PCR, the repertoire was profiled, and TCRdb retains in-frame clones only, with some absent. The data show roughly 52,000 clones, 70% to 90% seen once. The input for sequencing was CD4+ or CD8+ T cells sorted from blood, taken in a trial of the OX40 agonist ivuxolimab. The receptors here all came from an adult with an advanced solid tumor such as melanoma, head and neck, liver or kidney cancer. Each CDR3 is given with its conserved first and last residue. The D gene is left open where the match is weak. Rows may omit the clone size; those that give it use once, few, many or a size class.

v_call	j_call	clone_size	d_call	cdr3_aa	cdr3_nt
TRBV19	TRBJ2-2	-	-	CASNPGRFANTGELFF	TGTGCCAGTAATCCCGGACGGTTCGCGAACACCGGGGAGCTGTTTTTT
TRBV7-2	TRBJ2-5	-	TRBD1	CASSFQIPGQGRETQYF	TGTGCCAGCAGTTTCCAAATTCCGGGACAGGGGAGGGAGACCCAGTACTTC
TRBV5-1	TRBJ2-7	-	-	CASSSLGGDRYEQYF	TGCGCCAGCAGCTCCTTAGGAGGGGACAGATACGAGCAGTACTTC
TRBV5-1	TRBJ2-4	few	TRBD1	CASSLEQGARNIQYF	TGCGCCAGCAGCTTGGAACAGGGGGCTCGGAACATTCAGTACTTC
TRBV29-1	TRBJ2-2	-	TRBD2	CSVPLAGNTGELFF	TGCAGCGTCCCACTAGCGGGGAACACCGGGGAGCTGTTTTTT
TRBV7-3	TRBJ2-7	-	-	CASSFGNEQYF	TGTGCCAGCAGCTTCGGCAACGAGCAGTACTTC
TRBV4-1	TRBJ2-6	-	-	CASSQDWGEQANVLTF	TGCGCCAGCAGCCAAGATTGGGGAGAACAGGCCAACGTCCTGACTTTC
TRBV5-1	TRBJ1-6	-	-	CASSLTQSGPYNSPLHF	TGCGCCAGCAGCTTGACGCAATCAGGACCCTATAATTCACCCCTCCACTTT
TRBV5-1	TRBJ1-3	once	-	CASSLAGSSGNTIYF	TGCGCCAGCAGCTTGGCCGGATCCTCTGGAAACACCATATATTTT
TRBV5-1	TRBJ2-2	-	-	CASSSRVSGELFF	TGCGCCAGCAGCTCACGGGTTTCCGGGGAGCTGTTTTTT
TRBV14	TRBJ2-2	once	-	CASSQAGFGGELFF	TGTGCCAGCAGCCAAGCAGGGTTCGGCGGGGAGCTGTTTTTT
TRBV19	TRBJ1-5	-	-	CASGLQGPLNQPQHF	TGTGCCAGTGGTTTACAGGGCCCCCTCAATCAGCCCCAGCATTTT
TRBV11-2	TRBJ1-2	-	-	CASSPPGKGERPF	TGTGCCAGCAGCCCCCCGGGAAAGGGTGAGAGACCCTTC
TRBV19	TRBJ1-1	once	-	CASSGGSTEAFF	TGTGCCAGTAGTGGGGGGAGCACTGAAGCTTTCTTT